This T cell receptor beta chain was found in a study of control samples from healthy donors and cancer patients (dated by TCRdb to 2018 to 2021). The receptor library was made with the immunoSEQ multiplex PCR assay. Imported from immuneACCESS, the table was reduced by TCRdb to in-frame sequences with V and J called. These copies leave out some clones; in studies compared against another copy, an unresolved V gene accounts for under half, and the cause of the remainder is not known. Present in this sample are about 100,000 clones, under 95% of which were seen just once. The top ten constitute under 3% of the sample. Turning to this clone: What antigen it recognizes has not been identified. Base qualities are missing; no much larger clone stands one base away.

Trimming at the junction amounts to 0 bases on V and 1 base on J, and the germline ends lie 11 bases apart. The CDR3 contains 15 residues, cysteine and phenylalanine counted. Left in the record is the CDR3 DNA by itself, 45 bases read in frame from the first base. Based on the germline V gene, the CDR1 and CDR2 sequences are SGHRS and YFSETQ. The source of this sequence is a woman in her late teens or twenties in good health. The rearranged segments are TRBV5-1 and TRBJ2-7; perhaps TRBD2 is the D gene, with 6 bases matching. Specimen: blood. The DNA is as follows: TGCGCCAGCAGCTTGGGATCTAGCGTGTCCTACGAGCAGTACTTC. Its protein is CASSLGSSVSYEQYF.